This paragraph reports one T cell receptor (beta chain). Participants had their cohort set by participant-reported clinical history. Donors of Cohort 3 who recovered were those that had two negative PCRs, clearance, or symptom resolution. This sample is drawn from a study of blood T cell repertoires in COVID-19. Study in general: Nucleic acid was either cDNA or gDNA, and it came from T cells, B-cell-depleted T cells, or PBMCs.

Per the study methods: Amplifying reference gene primers gave estimates of nucleated cell counts. Profiled with immunoSEQ multiplex PCR; TCRdb holds only in-frame clones, not every one. For V, J and clone size, that table is used; D and trimming come from the DNA. Of about 320,000 clones in the sample, around 90% were seen once. Per the germline V gene, CDR1 is SGHNT and CDR2 is YYREEE (reference sequence). V was cut by 4 bases and J by 2 bases, with 13 bases left in between. The CDR3 consists of 14 residues. This clonotype originated in a man in his 60s who had recovered from COVID-19. The sequenced material came from PBMCs or T cells enriched from blood (not recorded which). This sequence joins TRBV5-4 and TRBJ2-7; D might be TRBD2 (6 bases). The CDR3 here is CASSGRLAPYEQYF. Here the CDR3 DNA reads TGTGCCAGCAGCGGGAGGCTAGCCCCCTACGAGCAGTACTTC.